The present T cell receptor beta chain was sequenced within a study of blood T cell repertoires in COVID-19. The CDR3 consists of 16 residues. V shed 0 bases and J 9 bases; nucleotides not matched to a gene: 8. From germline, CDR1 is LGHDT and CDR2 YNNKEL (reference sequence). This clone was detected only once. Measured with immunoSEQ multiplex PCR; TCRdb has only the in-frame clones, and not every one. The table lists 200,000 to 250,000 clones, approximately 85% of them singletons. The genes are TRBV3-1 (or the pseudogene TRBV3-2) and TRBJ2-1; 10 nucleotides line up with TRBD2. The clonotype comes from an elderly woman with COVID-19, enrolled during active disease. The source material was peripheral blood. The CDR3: CASSQDPSGGAGEQFF. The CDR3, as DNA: TGTGCCAGCAGCCAAGACCCAAGCGGGGGGGCGGGTGAGCAGTTCTTC.